One T cell receptor (beta chain) is described in this entry. Its antigen is unidentified. The data belong to a study of siplizumab effects on memory and regulatory T cells. General study results and limits: Contribution to the alloresponse seemed major for naive T cells, which also seemed more diverse than memory cells.

The assay was immunoSEQ multiplex PCR, and TCRdb's table has in-frame clones only and misses some. The top ten clones hold over 0.15% of a sample with approximately 120,000 clones, around 95% of them seen once. Specimen: non-Treg CD4+ T cells sorted from blood. The TCR sequence derives from a human donor in good health.

The CDR3 DNA reads TGTGCCAGCAGCCCCCCGGGACTAGTGGAACACGAGCAGTACTTC. It codes for CASSPPGLVEHEQYF. The V gene is TRBV28, the J gene TRBJ2-7, with 8 nucleotides matching TRBD2. Germline CDR1 and CDR2: MDHEN and SYDVKM. Trimming cost V 6 bases and J 5 bases; bases outside gene matches: 12. The CDR3 is 15 amino acids. Variable domain in full (rest from reference TRBV28 and TRBJ2-7): DVKVTQSSRYLVKRTGEKVFLECVQDMDHENMFWYRQDPGLGLRLIYFSYDVKMKEKGDIPEGYSVSREKKERFSLILESASTNQTSMYLCASSPPGLVEHEQYFGPGTRLTVT.